Listed here is a single TCR beta chain. Using its own MiXCR run on the reads, TCRdb lists one record per CDR3 protein. The repertoire includes approximately 160,000 distinct CDR3 sequences, roughly 15% of them detected once, and approximately 18% sits in the top ten. With V trimmed by 6 bases and J by 3 bases, 10 bases remained unmatched. This CDR3 contains 15 residues. From germline, CDR1 is MNHNY and CDR2 SVGAGI (reference sequence). This sample is drawn from a study of T cell repertoires in cytomegalovirus infection. The V call is TRBV6-6, the J call TRBJ2-7; 8 nucleotides align to TRBD2. Sequenced sample: CD8+ T cells from PBMCs. This TCR derives from a human donor in good health (CMV status not recorded). Some clones in this sample may be carry-over from other donors' samples. The CDR3 reads CASRLGLAEYYEQYF. The CDR3 bases are TGTGCCAGCAGACTCGGACTAGCAGAATACTACGAGCAGTACTTC.